The 8 T cell receptor beta chains below come from one sample, sequenced in a study of OX40 agonist ivuxolimab in advanced cancers. Data came from immunoSEQ multiplex PCR; TCRdb stores just in-frame clones and leaves some out. The sample has some 83,000 clones, about 90% seen once. The material sequenced was CD4+ or CD8+ T cells sorted from blood, taken in a trial of the OX40 agonist ivuxolimab. These receptors were taken from an adult with an advanced solid tumor such as melanoma, head and neck, liver or kidney cancer.

CDR3 region: CAWTVDGPYEQYF. The DNA for the CDR3 is TGTGCCTGGACAGTGGACGGACCCTACGAGCAGTACTTC. The rearrangement joins TRBV30 to TRBJ2-7; D unclear. Between the trimmed V and J ends, which lost 4 bases and 2 bases, there was a span of 12 bases. This CDR3 comprises 13 residues. The germline gives CDR1 GTSNPN, CDR2 SVGIG (reference sequence).

This clone was counted once. This chain joins TRBV7-9 and TRBJ2-7, with 11 bases matching TRBD1. With V trimmed by 3 bases and J by 3 bases, 4 bases remained unmatched. CDR3 size: 15 residues. Germline V gene lookup returns CDR1 SEHNR and CDR2 FQNEAQ (reference sequence). The CDR3 spells CASSLGQGVFYEQYF. In nucleotides, the CDR3 is TGTGCCAGCAGCTTGGGACAGGGGGTCTTCTACGAGCAGTACTTC.

The chain is built from TRBV4-1 and TRBJ2-1; D is tentatively TRBD1 or TRBD2 (6 bases each). The V and J ends lost 8 bases and 4 bases respectively, with 12 bases between them. Germline CDR1 MGHRA, CDR2 YSYEKL. The CDR3 runs to 13 residues. The CDR3 DNA sequence: TGCGCCAGCGGCCCGGGGGCTTACAATGAGCAGTTCTTC. Protein product: CASGPGAYNEQFF.

This clone appeared a single time. J is TRBJ1-5 and V is TRBV6-5, with D unclear. The length of the CDR3 is 15 residues. Trimming took 2 bases from V and 9 from J, leaving 17 bases between them. CDR1 MNHEY and CDR2 SVGAGI come from the germline V gene. CDR3 sequence: CASSYQHSLAWPQHF. CDR3 sequence (DNA): TGTGCCAGCAGTTACCAGCATTCCTTAGCATGGCCCCAGCATTTT.

In regard to this clone: Other nucleotide sequences from this sample produce the same CDR3. The chain couples TRBV7-9 to TRBJ2-1; possibly TRBD1 for D (6 bases). Germline values: CDR1 SEHNR, CDR2 FQNEAQ (reference sequence). The length of the CDR3 is 15 residues. The V end was cut by 2 bases, the J end by 0 bases, with 8 bases between. CDR3 sequence: CASSLQGPSYNEQFF. CDR3 in DNA: TGTGCCAGCAGCTTACAGGGGCCCTCCTACAATGAGCAGTTCTTC.

The chain links TRBV6-5 to TRBJ2-3, with D perhaps matching TRBD2 (5 bases). Trimming stripped 4 bases from V and 7 bases from J, with 12 bases between. Germline V gene sequence: CDR1 MNHEY, CDR2 SVGAGI. There are 13 residues in the CDR3. CDR3 sequence: CASSSSIAHTQYF. CDR3 sequence (DNA): TGTGCCAGCAGTTCTAGCATTGCCCATACGCAGTATTTT.

The chain combines TRBV6-5 with TRBJ1-1; D might be TRBD1 (6 bases). Germline CDR1 MNHEY, CDR2 SVGAGI. Trimming stripped 2 bases from V and 11 bases from J, with 21 bases between. CDR3 length: 15 amino acids. CDR3 loop: CASSYLPDRLLLAFF. In DNA form, the CDR3 reads TGTGCCAGCAGTTACCTCCCCGACAGGCTTCTATTGGCTTTCTTT.

V usage is TRBV7-3 and J usage is TRBJ1-1; D not certain. The V end lost 2 bases, the J end lost 4 bases, and 11 bases lay between the germline ends. Germline V gives CDR1 SGHTA, CDR2 FQGTGA. The CDR3 has 14 residues. The CDR3 DNA reads as TGTGCCAGCAGCTTAGTTTACTCTCCCACTGAAGCTTTCTTT. Its translation is CASSLVYSPTEAFF.